This T cell receptor (beta chain) was sequenced during a study of shared clonotypes between healthy human individuals. Whole-study results and caveats: Only blood samples were collected, and tissue repertoires likely differ.

Donors were healthy HIV-negative adults without recently reported acute infections or vaccinations. Assay execution proceeded at the deep level. Profiled with immunoSEQ multiplex PCR; TCRdb holds only in-frame clones, not every one. The sample contains some 500,000 clones, less than 80% of which appear only once. V lost 6 bases, J lost 4 bases, and 18 bases lay in between. The CDR3 contains 15 residues. Germline CDR1 is MDHEN and CDR2 is SYDVKM. On this clone itself: Its antigen is still unknown.

Sequencing was performed on PBMCs. This receptor was taken from a woman aged 40 to 50 in good health. Some clones in this sample may be carry-over from other donors' samples. The J gene is TRBJ1-2, the V gene TRBV28, with D perhaps TRBD1 (6 bases). CDR3 residues: CASSPTGSFSYGYTF. CDR3 nucleotides: TGTGCCAGCAGCCCAACAGGGTCGTTTTCCTATGGCTACACCTTC.